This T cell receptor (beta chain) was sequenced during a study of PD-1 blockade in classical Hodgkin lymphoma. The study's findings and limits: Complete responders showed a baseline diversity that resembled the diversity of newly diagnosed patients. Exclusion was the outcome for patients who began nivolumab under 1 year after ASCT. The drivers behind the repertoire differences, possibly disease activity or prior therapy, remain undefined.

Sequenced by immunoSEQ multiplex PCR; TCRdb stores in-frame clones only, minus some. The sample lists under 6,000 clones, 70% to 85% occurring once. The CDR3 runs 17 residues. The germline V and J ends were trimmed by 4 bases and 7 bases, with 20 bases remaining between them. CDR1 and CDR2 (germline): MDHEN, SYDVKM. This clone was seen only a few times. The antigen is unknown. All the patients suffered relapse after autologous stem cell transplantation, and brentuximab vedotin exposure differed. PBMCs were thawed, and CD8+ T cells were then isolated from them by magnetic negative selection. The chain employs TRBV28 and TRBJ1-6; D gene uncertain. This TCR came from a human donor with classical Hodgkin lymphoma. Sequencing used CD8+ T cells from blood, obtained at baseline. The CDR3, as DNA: TGTGCCAGCAGTTCCGGCGACCTATTAGAAGCGAATTCACCCCTCCACTTT. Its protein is CASSSGDLLEANSPLHF. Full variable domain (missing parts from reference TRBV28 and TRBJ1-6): DVKVTQSSRYLVKRTGEKVFLECVQDMDHENMFWYRQDPGLGLRLIYFSYDVKMKEKGDIPEGYSVSREKKERFSLILESASTNQTSMYLCASSSGDLLEANSPLHFGNGTRLTVT.